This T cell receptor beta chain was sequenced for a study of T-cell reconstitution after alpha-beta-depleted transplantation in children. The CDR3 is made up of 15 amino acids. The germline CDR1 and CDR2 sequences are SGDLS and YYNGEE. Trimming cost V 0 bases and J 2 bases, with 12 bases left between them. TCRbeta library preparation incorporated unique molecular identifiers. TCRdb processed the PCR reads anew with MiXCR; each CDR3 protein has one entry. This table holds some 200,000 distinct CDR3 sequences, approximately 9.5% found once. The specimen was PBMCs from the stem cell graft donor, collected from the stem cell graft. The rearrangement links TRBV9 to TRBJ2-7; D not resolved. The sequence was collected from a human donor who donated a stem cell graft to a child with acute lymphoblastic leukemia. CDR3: CASSVGRSRTYEQYF. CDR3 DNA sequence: TGTGCCAGCAGCGTAGGACGTTCCAGAACCTACGAGCAGTACTTC.